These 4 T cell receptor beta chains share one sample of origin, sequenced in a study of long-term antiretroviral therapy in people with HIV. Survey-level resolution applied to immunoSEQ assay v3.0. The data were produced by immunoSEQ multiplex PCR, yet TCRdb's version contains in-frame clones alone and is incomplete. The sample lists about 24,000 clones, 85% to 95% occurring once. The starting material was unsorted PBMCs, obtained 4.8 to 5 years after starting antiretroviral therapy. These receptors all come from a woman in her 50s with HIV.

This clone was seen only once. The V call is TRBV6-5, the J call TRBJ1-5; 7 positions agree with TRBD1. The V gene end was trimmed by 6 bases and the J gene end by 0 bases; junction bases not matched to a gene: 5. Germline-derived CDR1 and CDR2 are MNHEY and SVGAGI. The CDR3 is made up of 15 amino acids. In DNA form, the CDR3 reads TGTGCCAGCAGACGGGACAGCTTTAGCAATCAGCCCCAGCATTTT. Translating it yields CASRRDSFSNQPQHF.

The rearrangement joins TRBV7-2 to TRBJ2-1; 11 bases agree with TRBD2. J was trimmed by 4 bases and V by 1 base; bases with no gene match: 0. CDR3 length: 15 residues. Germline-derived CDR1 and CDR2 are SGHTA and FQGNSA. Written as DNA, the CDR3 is TGTGCCAGCAGCTTAGGGACTAGCGGGTACAATGAGCAGTTCTTC. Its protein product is CASSLGTSGYNEQFF.

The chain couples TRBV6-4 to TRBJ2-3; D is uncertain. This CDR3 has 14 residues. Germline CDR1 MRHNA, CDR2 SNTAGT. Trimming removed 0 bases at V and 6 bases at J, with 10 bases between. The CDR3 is CASSDSWSIDTQYF. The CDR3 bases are TGTGCCAGCAGTGACTCGTGGAGCATCGATACGCAGTATTTT.

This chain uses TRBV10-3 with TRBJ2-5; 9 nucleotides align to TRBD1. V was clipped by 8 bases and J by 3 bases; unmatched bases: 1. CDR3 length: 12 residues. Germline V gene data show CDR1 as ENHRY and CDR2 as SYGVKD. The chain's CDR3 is CAIRDREETQYF. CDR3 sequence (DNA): TGTGCCATCCGGGACAGGGAAGAGACCCAGTACTTC.